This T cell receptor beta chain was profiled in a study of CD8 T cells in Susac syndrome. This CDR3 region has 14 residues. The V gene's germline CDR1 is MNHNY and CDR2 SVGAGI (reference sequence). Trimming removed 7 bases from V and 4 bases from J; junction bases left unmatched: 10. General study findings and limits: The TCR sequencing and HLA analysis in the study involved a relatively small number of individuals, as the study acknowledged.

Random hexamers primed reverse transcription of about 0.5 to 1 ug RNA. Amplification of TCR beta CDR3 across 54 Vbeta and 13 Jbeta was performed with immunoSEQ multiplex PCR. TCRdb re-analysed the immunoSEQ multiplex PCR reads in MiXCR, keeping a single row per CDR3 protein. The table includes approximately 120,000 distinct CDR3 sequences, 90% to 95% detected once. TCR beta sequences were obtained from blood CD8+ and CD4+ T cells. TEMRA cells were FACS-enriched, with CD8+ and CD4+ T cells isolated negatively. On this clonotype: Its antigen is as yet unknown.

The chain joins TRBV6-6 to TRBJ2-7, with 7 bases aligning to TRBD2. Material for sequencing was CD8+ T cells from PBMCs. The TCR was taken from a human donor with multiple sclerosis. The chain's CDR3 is CASKEAGTLYEQYF. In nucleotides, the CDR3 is TGTGCCAGCAAAGAAGCGGGAACTTTGTACGAGCAGTACTTC.